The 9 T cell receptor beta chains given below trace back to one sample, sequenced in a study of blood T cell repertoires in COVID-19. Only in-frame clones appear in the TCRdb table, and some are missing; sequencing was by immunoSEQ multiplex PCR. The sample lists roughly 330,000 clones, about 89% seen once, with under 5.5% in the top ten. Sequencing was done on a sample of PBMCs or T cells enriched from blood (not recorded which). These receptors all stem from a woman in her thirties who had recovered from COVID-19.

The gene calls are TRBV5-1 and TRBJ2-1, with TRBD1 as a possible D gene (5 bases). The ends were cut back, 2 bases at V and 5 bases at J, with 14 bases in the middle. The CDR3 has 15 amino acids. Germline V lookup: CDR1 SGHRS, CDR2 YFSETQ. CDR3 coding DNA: TGCGCCAGCAGCTTCGGGCAGGGCATCGACAATGAGCAGTTCTTC. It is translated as CASSFGQGIDNEQFF.

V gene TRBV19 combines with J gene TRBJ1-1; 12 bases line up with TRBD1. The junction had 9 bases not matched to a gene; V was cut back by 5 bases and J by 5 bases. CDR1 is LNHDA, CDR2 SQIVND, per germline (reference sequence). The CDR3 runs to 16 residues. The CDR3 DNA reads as TGTGCCAGTAGTCCGGGGGACAGGGGGCTCGGTACTGAAGCTTTCTTT. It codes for CASSPGDRGLGTEAFF.

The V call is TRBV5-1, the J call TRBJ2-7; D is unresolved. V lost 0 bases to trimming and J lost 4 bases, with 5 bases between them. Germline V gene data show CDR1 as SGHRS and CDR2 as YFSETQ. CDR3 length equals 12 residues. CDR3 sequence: CASSLDQYEQYF. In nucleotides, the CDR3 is TGCGCCAGCAGCTTGGATCAGTACGAGCAGTACTTC.

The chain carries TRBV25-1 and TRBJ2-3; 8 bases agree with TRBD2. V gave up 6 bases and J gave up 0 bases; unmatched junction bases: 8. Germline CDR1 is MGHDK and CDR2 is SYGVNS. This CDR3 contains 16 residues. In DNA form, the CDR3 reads TGTGCCAGCAGGGGGAGCGGGGGCCCTAGCACAGATACGCAGTATTTT. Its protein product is CASRGSGGPSTDTQYF. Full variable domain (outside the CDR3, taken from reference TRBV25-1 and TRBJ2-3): EADIYQTPRYLVIGTGKKITLECSQTMGHDKMYWYQQDPGMELHLIHYSYGVNSTEKGDLSSESTVSRIRTEHFPLTLESARPSHTSQYLCASRGSGGPSTDTQYFGPGTRLTVL.

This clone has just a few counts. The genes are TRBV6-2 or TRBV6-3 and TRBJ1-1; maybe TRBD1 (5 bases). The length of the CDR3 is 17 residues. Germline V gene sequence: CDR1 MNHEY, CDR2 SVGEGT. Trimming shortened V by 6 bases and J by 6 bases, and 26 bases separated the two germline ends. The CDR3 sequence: CASSRPGTGLPGAEAFF. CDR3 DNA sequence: TGTGCCAGCAGCCGCCCCGGAACAGGCCTTCCGGGCGCTGAAGCTTTCTTT.

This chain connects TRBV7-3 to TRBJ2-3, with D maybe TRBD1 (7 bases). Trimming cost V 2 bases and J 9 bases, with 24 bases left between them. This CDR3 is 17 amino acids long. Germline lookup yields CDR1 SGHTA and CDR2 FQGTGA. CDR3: CASSLSIGTAPGGTQYF. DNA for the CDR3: TGTGCCAGCAGCTTATCGATCGGGACAGCCCCCGGAGGGACGCAGTATTTT.

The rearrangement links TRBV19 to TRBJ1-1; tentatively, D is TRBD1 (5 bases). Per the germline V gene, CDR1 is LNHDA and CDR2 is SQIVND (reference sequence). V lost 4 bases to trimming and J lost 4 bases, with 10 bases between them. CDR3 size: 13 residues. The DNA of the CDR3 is TGTGCCAGTAGTAAGGGAAGGGGCACTGAAGCTTTCTTT. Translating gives CASSKGRGTEAFF.

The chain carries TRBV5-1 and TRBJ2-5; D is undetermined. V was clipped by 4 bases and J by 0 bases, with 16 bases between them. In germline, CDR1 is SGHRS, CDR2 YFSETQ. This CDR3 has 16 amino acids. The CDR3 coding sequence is TGCGCCAGCAGCGTAAGAGTAAATATGTACCAAGAGACCCAGTACTTC. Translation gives CASSVRVNMYQETQYF.

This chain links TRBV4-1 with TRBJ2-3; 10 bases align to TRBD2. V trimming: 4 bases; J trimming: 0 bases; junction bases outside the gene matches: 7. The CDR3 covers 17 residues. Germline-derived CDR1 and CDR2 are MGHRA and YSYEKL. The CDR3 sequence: CASSRTSGVFSTDTQYF. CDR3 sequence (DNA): TGCGCCAGCAGCCGAACTAGCGGGGTCTTTAGCACAGATACGCAGTATTTT.